This T cell receptor (beta chain) was profiled in a study of beta chain features in type 1 diabetes. General study results and limits: Researchers cautioned that cDNA sequencing could over-represent cells with high TCR expression. The study found fewer insertions and more deletions at VDJ junctions in type 1 diabetes patients. When Type 1 diabetes patients were examined, their TCRB CDR3s proved moderately but significantly shorter in all four CD4+ subsets. Equally in patients and controls, PCR might preferentially amplify shorter templates.

Reverse transcription of all isolated RNA meant that expressed TCRB transcripts were sequenced. The repertoire was sequenced with immunoSEQ multiplex PCR; TCRdb's copy has only in-frame clones and lacks some. The profile shows more than 300,000 clones, over 7% of them singletons. The CDR3 consists of 17 residues. It was one heparinised blood draw, averaging approximately 100 mL, that each donor gave. This clone was detected a few times. Its antigen is unidentified. This TCR derives from a man younger than 40 with type 1 diabetes. The V and J genes are TRBV21-1 and TRBJ2-7; the table's D call, TRBD1, has no DNA check behind it. TRBV21-1 is shown as a pseudogene. The sequenced sample was central memory CD4+ T cells from blood. CDR3 sequence reads: CASSKDADSEGAPEQYF. CDR3 DNA sequence: TGTGCCAGCAGCAAAGATGCGGACAGTGAGGGAGCCCCCGAGCAGTACTTC.